A selection of T cell receptor beta chains follows, all from one sample in a study of shared clonotypes between healthy human individuals. The method was immunoSEQ multiplex PCR; TCRdb's version includes in-frame clones alone and lacks a portion of them. Of about 330,000 clones listed, 74% are singletons. Sequencing used memory CD4+ T cells sorted from blood. These receptor sequences come from a man aged 30 to 39 in good health. Both conserved end residues are part of each CDR3. The D gene is left open where the match is weak. Size is stated for part of the rows, as once, few or many counts, or as a class when the clone is expanded.

>TRBD2|NA|TRBV5-1|TRBJ2-1
CASSYGTTPLDEQFF
TGCGCCAGCAGCTACGGGACTACCCCCTTAGATGAGCAGTTCTTC
>NA|NA|TRBV30|TRBJ2-7
CALGGSPYEQYF
TGTGCACTGGGGGGATCCCCCTACGAGCAGTACTTC
>TRBD2|NA|TRBV19|TRBJ2-1
CASSSGLAGGSSYNEQFF
TGTGCCAGTAGTTCGGGACTAGCGGGAGGGAGCTCCTACAATGAGCAGTTCTTC
>NA|NA|TRBV18|TRBJ1-2
CASSPTGQDYGYTF
TGTGCCAGCTCACCCACTGGGCAGGACTATGGCTACACCTTC
>NA|many|TRBV5-1|TRBJ2-3
CASSLEQGNTDTQYF
TGCGCCAGCAGCTTGGAGCAGGGAAACACAGATACGCAGTATTTT
>NA|few|TRBV13|TRBJ2-1
CASSPTPRQNEQFF
TGTGCCAGCAGCCCCACACCGCGACAGAATGAGCAGTTCTTC
>NA|NA|TRBV6-1|TRBJ2-7
CASSELGQPTYEQYF
TGTGCCAGCAGTGAGTTAGGACAGCCTACCTACGAGCAGTACTTC
>TRBD2|NA|TRBV14|TRBJ2-5
CASSRGLQETQYF
TGTGCCAGCAGCCGGGGACTACAAGAGACCCAGTACTTC
>NA|NA|TRBV6-1|TRBJ2-2
CASRFRTGELFF
TGTGCCAGCCGTTTTCGGACCGGGGAGCTGTTTTTT
>NA|few|TRBV7-6|TRBJ1-1
CASSLSGSGGDTEAFF
TGTGCCAGCAGCTTATCAGGATCGGGGGGGGACACTGAAGCTTTCTTT
>TRBD2|NA|TRBV5-4|TRBJ2-1
CASSQGTSSHNEQFF
TGTGCCAGCAGCCAGGGGACTAGCTCCCACAATGAGCAGTTCTTC
>NA|NA|TRBV2|TRBJ1-5
CASNGGLQQPQHF
TGTGCCAGCAATGGGGGTTTACAGCAGCCCCAGCATTTT
>NA|NA|TRBV25-1|TRBJ2-7
CASSESPGEGAVLYEQYF
TGTGCCAGCAGTGAATCTCCGGGAGAGGGCGCGGTACTCTACGAGCAGTACTTC
>NA|NA|TRBV5-1|TRBJ2-7
CASSLSSTSYEQYF
TGCGCCAGCAGCTTGTCCAGTACCTCCTACGAGCAGTACTTC
>NA|NA|TRBV5-5|TRBJ2-1
CASSLVGTASEQFF
TGTGCCAGCAGCTTGGTGGGGACCGCGAGCGAGCAGTTCTTC
>NA|NA|TRBV5-4|TRBJ2-7
CASSSRDNLYEQYF
TGTGCCAGCAGTTCCCGGGACAACCTCTACGAGCAGTACTTC
>TRBD1|few|TRBV7-7|TRBJ2-7
CASSSTPGTGGEQYF
TGTGCCAGCAGCTCCACCCCAGGGACAGGAGGCGAGCAGTACTTC
>NA|NA|TRBV7-3|TRBJ2-1
CASSLTGAGLNEQFF
TGTGCCAGCAGCTTAACAGGGGCGGGGTTGAATGAGCAGTTCTTC
>NA|few|TRBV7-8|TRBJ2-1
CASSPGLRANEQFF
TGTGCCAGCAGCCCCGGGCTACGGGCGAATGAGCAGTTCTTC
>TRBD1|NA|TRBV2|TRBJ2-2
CASIGDRGTGELFF
TGTGCCAGCATTGGGGACAGGGGGACCGGGGAGCTGTTTTTT
>NA|NA|TRBV27|TRBJ2-7
CASSLPRGLCEQYF
TGTGCCAGCAGTTTACCCAGGGGCCTCTGCGAGCAGTACTTC
>TRBD1|NA|TRBV5-6|TRBJ2-1
CASSLLTTGGSLNEQFF
TGTGCCAGCAGCCTCCTAACGACAGGGGGCTCTCTCAATGAGCAGTTCTTC
>NA|NA|TRBV6-1|TRBJ2-7
CASSLHKTTYEQYF
TGTGCCAGCAGTTTGCATAAGACCACCTACGAGCAGTACTTC
>NA|NA|TRBV10-2|TRBJ2-1
CASSEFAPRGEQFF
TGCGCCAGCAGTGAGTTTGCCCCCAGAGGTGAGCAGTTCTTC
>NA|NA|TRBV7-8|TRBJ2-1
CASSQTRGHEQFF
TGTGCCAGCAGCCAGACTAGGGGTCATGAGCAGTTCTTC
>NA|NA|TRBV7-2|TRBJ2-7
CASSLSQALHEQYF
TGTGCCAGCAGCTTAAGTCAGGCTCTTCACGAGCAGTACTTC
>TRBD1|NA|TRBV7-6|TRBJ2-7
CASSFSPPGAGGFYDEQYF
TGTGCCAGCAGCTTCTCCCCCCCGGGTGCAGGGGGTTTCTACGACGAGCAGTACTTC
>TRBD1|once|TRBV6-6|TRBJ1-1
CASSRQGASTEAFF
TGTGCCAGCAGCCGACAGGGGGCAAGCACTGAAGCTTTCTTT
>NA|NA|TRBV18|TRBJ2-5
CASSRETQYF
TGTGCCAGCTCACGAGAGACCCAGTACTTC
>TRBD2|NA|TRBV6-4|TRBJ2-1
CASSPGTSALYNEQFF
TGTGCCAGCAGTCCCGGGACTAGCGCGCTTTACAATGAGCAGTTCTTC
>NA|NA|TRBV19|TRBJ1-1
CASSVDRLNTEAFF
TGTGCCAGTAGTGTGGACAGACTAAACACTGAAGCTTTCTTT
>NA|NA|TRBV4-2|TRBJ2-3
CASSQYRWGETDTQYF
TGTGCCAGCAGCCAATATCGTTGGGGCGAAACAGATACGCAGTATTTT
>NA|few|TRBV19|TRBJ1-6
CASSIQGGFDSPLHF
TGTGCCAGTAGTATACAAGGGGGTTTTGATTCACCCCTCCACTTT
>TRBD1|NA|TRBV5-1|TRBJ2-1
CASSWGQGNEQFF
TGCGCCAGCAGCTGGGGACAGGGCAATGAGCAGTTCTTC
>NA|NA|TRBV18|TRBJ1-1
CASSRQGSDTEAFF
TGTGCCAGCTCCAGGCAGGGAAGCGACACTGAAGCTTTCTTT
>TRBD1|NA|TRBV5-4|TRBJ2-2
CASSLYKRTGGGRELFF
TGTGCCAGCAGCTTGTATAAAAGGACAGGGGGCGGGCGGGAGCTGTTTTTT
>TRBD2|few|TRBV5-4|TRBJ2-3
CASSLIQSGRSMWTDTQYF
TGTGCCAGCAGCTTGATACAAAGCGGGAGGTCAATGTGGACAGATACGCAGTATTTT
>NA|NA|TRBV5-6|TRBJ2-1
CASSSSPDGTYNEQFF
TGTGCCAGCAGCTCGTCCCCGGACGGAACCTACAATGAGCAGTTCTTC
>NA|NA|TRBV9|TRBJ1-2
CASSVAGANYGYTF
TGTGCCAGCAGCGTAGCCGGAGCTAACTATGGCTACACCTTC
>NA|NA|TRBV7-9|TRBJ2-3
CASSPDWSIGQYF
TGTGCCAGCAGCCCCGACTGGTCGATAGGCCAGTATTTT
>NA|NA|TRBV28|TRBJ2-7
CASEAGQPFGTQYF
TGTGCCAGCGAGGCGGGACAGCCCTTTGGGACGCAGTACTTC
>NA|NA|TRBV9|TRBJ1-2
CASSARGGEYGYTF
TGTGCCAGCAGCGCTCGGGGGGGCGAATATGGCTACACCTTC
>TRBD1|NA|TRBV28|TRBJ2-7
CASRSWTGLSYEQYF
TGTGCCAGCAGGTCTTGGACAGGGCTATCCTACGAGCAGTACTTC
>TRBD1|NA|TRBV7-8|TRBJ2-1
CASSSLDRSRQFF
TGTGCCAGCAGCTCTTTGGACAGGTCGCGTCAGTTCTTC
>NA|NA|TRBV10-3|TRBJ2-1
CAISADGDNEQFF
TGTGCCATCAGTGCTGACGGAGACAATGAGCAGTTCTTC
>TRBD2|once|TRBV7-6|TRBJ2-1
CASSFSTSGEEQFF
TGTGCCAGCAGCTTTTCGACTAGCGGGGAGGAGCAGTTCTTC
>TRBD1|NA|TRBV2|TRBJ2-7
CASDRDRGYEQYF
TGTGCCAGCGACAGGGACAGGGGTTACGAGCAGTACTTC
>NA|NA|TRBV5-6|TRBJ2-3
CASRGVATDTQYF
TGTGCCAGCAGGGGGGTAGCAACAGATACGCAGTATTTT
>TRBD1|many|TRBV30|TRBJ2-1
CAWEPGQSNNEQFF
TGTGCCTGGGAGCCGGGACAGTCCAACAATGAGCAGTTCTTC
>TRBD1|NA|TRBV27|TRBJ1-1
CASLPIQGINTEAFF
TGTGCTTCACTCCCCATACAGGGGATAAACACTGAAGCTTTCTTT
>NA|NA|TRBV7-2|TRBJ2-5
CASSRRVQETQYF
TGTGCCAGCAGCCGACGGGTCCAAGAGACCCAGTACTTC
>NA|NA|TRBV7-2|TRBJ2-7
CASSLPGSSYEQYF
TGTGCCAGCAGCTTACCAGGGAGCTCCTACGAGCAGTACTTC
>NA|NA|TRBV2|TRBJ1-2
CASSYLTDYGYTF
TGTGCCAGCAGTTACCTGACAGATTATGGCTACACCTTC
>NA|NA|TRBV6-5|TRBJ1-2
CASSYSGQGIDYGYTF
TGTGCCAGCAGTTACTCTGGTCAGGGGATCGACTATGGCTACACCTTC